The present T cell receptor (beta chain) was sequenced within a study of identical twins. TCRdb recomputed calls from the 5' RACE reads with MiXCR, one row per CDR3 protein. The table records 570,000 or so distinct CDR3 sequences, 9.5% to 10% of them present only once. Germline-derived CDR1 and CDR2 are SGHTA and FQGNSA. V was cut by 2 bases and J by 3 bases, with 10 bases left in between. The CDR3 is 14 amino acids. A further study also used this sample, focusing on yellow fever vaccine responses in identical twins.

The genes are TRBV7-2 and TRBJ1-1, with D unclear. The sequenced material came from PBMCs. The receptor comes from a woman between 18 and 30 years old in good health. CDR3 in DNA: TGTGCCAGCAGCTTAAGGTACCGGTACACTGAAGCTTTCTTT. Translated: CASSLRYRYTEAFF.